This TCR beta chain appears in the sequencing data of a study of blood T cells in healthy people across ages. Germline values: CDR1 MDHEN, CDR2 SYDVKM. J was trimmed by 8 bases and V by 4 bases; bases with no gene match: 8. This CDR3 spans 14 amino acids. A second PCR, run for about 7 to 11 cycles, used a sample-barcoded 5' primer plus a J-beta primer mix. Any given sample supplied a minimum of 3 million CDR3-containing paired-end reads. MiXCR was run by TCRdb on the 5' RACE reads, yielding one entry per CDR3 protein. This table holds under 2 million distinct CDR3 sequences, about 31% found once. Findings and caveats of the study: Among T cells, TCR beta diversity per million cells dropped roughly linearly as age rose. Diversity estimated from one million T cells was considered an underestimate.

Worth noting for this clonotype: Its antigen is undetermined.

No fewer than 7 million PBMCs went into each sample. The sample consisted of blood. This TCR derives from a woman in her 30s in good health. The genes are TRBV28 and TRBJ2-5; 9 bases are a match to TRBD1. CDR3 in amino acids: CASSSRDRVTTQYF. The CDR3 region has the DNA TGTGCCAGCAGTTCCCGGGACAGGGTCACTACCCAGTACTTC.